This T cell receptor (beta chain) was captured by sequencing in a study of T cell responses to AZD1222 COVID-19 vaccine. Points from the study as a whole: Spike-specific TCR breadth and depth grew following two AZD1222 doses.

Sequenced by immunoSEQ multiplex PCR; TCRdb stores in-frame clones only, minus some. The sample contains about 140,000 clones, 90% to 95% of which appear only once. Worth noting for this clone: Its antigen is as yet unknown.

CDR1 SGHNT and CDR2 YYREEE come from the germline V gene (reference sequence). Losses at the gene ends were 4 bases for V and 8 bases for J; bases not matched to a gene: 11. CDR3 size: 16 residues. The sequence was obtained from an adult in good health. Sample: peripheral blood, taken on day 0 of AZD1222 vaccination. The J gene is TRBJ2-1, the V gene TRBV5-4; 11 bases agree with TRBD2. CDR3 amino acids: CASSNLAGGLSDEQFF. CDR3 nucleotides: TGTGCCAGCAGCAACCTAGCGGGGGGTCTTTCCGATGAGCAGTTCTTC.